This is a list of T cell receptor beta chains from one sample in a study of blood T cells in healthy people across ages. TCRdb used MiXCR to reprocess the 5' RACE reads, holding one entry per CDR3 protein. The sample yields hundreds of thousands of distinct CDR3 sequences, nearly 60% seen once. The source material was blood. These receptors were collected from a man younger than 40 in good health. Each CDR3 is given with its conserved first and last residue. A D gene is named only where the DNA matches it firmly.

V	J	D	CDR3
TRBV30	TRBJ2-7	TRBD2	CAWSPLAGSIYEQYF
TRBV3-1	TRBJ2-1	.	CASSQENRVEQFF
TRBV7-2	TRBJ2-7	TRBD2	CASSLMSGSIEQYF
TRBV7-3	TRBJ2-1	.	CASSFWSGVDNEQFF
TRBV20-1	TRBJ2-4	TRBD2	CSATGPFSGRDTNIQYF
TRBV27	TRBJ2-7	TRBD1	CASSLLGQGASYEQYF
TRBV10-3	TRBJ1-1	.	CAISDPDRNTEAFF
TRBV20-1	TRBJ1-2	.	CSARTGGMALNYGYTF
TRBV7-2	.	TRBD2	CASTIAGGPYEQYF
TRBV12-3/TRBV12-4	TRBJ2-3	.	CASSLALEWGDTQYF
TRBV7-2	TRBJ2-4	TRBD1	CASSSQGGSSYERYF
TRBV3-1	TRBJ1-2	.	CASSQGFSRTDYGYTF
TRBV2	TRBJ2-3	TRBD2	CASSIGAGNTDTQYF
TRBV29-1	TRBJ2-5	TRBD2	CSVSGAGGPWNEQYF
TRBV6-5	TRBJ1-4	.	CASSPGGGINEKLFF
TRBV7-9	TRBJ1-1	.	CASSSQGYAEAFF
TRBV9	TRBJ2-7	TRBD1	CASSVTGDQSYEQYF
TRBV7-7	TRBJ2-3	TRBD1	CASSLRTGGFADTQYF
TRBV30	.	.	CAHRPESSEQYF
TRBV10-2	TRBJ1-6	TRBD1	CASSEWDRSDSPLHF
TRBV12-3/TRBV12-4	.	.	CASTETGKETQYF
TRBV4-1	TRBJ2-3	.	CASSQVGPWSTDTQYF
TRBV7-2	TRBJ1-6	.	CASSLRAEYNSPLHF
TRBV20-1	TRBJ2-3	.	CSARDRDHSSTDTQYF
TRBV12-3/TRBV12-4	TRBJ2-1	.	CASSFNLGSGRNEQFF
TRBV27	TRBJ2-1	TRBD2	CASSLSSGGAGNEQFF